Listed below are T cell receptor beta chains from one sample, sequenced in a study of CD8+CD57+ T cells in acquired aplastic anemia. TCRdb re-derived calls from the reads in MiXCR, one entry per CDR3 protein. The profile shows around 170,000 distinct CDR3 sequences, roughly 63% of them singletons. The sequencing sample was made of sorted CD4+, CD8+, or CD8+CD57+ T cells (not recorded which) from PBMCs. The receptors stem from a human donor in good health. Both conserved end residues are part of each CDR3. D genes are given only for firm matches. Some rows mark clone size as missing; the rest say once, few, many or name a class of expanded clone.

DNA: TGTGCCAGCAGTGGACAGGGGAGTTCACCCCTCCACTTT
CDR3: CASSGQGSSPLHF
J: TRBJ1-6
V: TRBV6-5
size: few
D: TRBD1

DNA: TGTGCCCCTCCGCCCACCCCCAATGAGCAGTTCTTC
CDR3: CAPPPTPNEQFF
J: TRBJ2-1
V: TRBV24-1
size: .
D: .

DNA: TGTGCTTCCGGTTCGGCCTACGAGCAGTACTTC
CDR3: CASGSAYEQYF
J: TRBJ2-7
V: TRBV9
size: .
D: .

DNA: TGTGCCAGCAGCTTTTCACCAGATACGCAGTATTTT
CDR3: CASSFSPDTQYF
J: TRBJ2-3
V: TRBV25-1
size: .
D: .

DNA: TGTGCCAGCAGCTGGGCCGCCTACGAGCAGTACTTC
CDR3: CASSWAAYEQYF
J: TRBJ2-7
V: TRBV7-2
size: .
D: .

DNA: TGTGCCAGCAGCTCGGGACAGGGAAGGGCAGATACGCAGTATTTT
CDR3: CASSSGQGRADTQYF
J: TRBJ2-3
V: TRBV7-6
size: .
D: TRBD1

DNA: TGTGCCACCAGTGAAGCCGACAGGGGGTACAGAGAGACCCAGTACTTC
CDR3: CATSEADRGYRETQYF
J: TRBJ2-5
V: TRBV24-1
size: .
D: TRBD1

DNA: TGCAGTGCTAGAGATCTAGGGGAAGAGACCCAGTACTTC
CDR3: CSARDLGEETQYF
J: TRBJ2-5
V: TRBV20-1
size: .
D: .

DNA: TGCAGCGTTAGGGAGGGGGATTCCTACGAGCAGTACTTC
CDR3: CSVREGDSYEQYF
J: TRBJ2-7
V: TRBV29-1
size: .
D: .

DNA: TGTGCCAGTAAGGAGTATAACTATGGCTACACCTTC
CDR3: CASKEYNYGYTF
J: TRBJ1-2
V: TRBV19
size: .
D: .

DNA: TGTGCCAGCAGTTTGGACTGGCGGGACAGTTTAGAGCAGTACTTC
CDR3: CASSLDWRDSLEQYF
J: TRBJ2-7
V: TRBV12-3/TRBV12-4
size: .
D: .

DNA: TGTGCCACCAGTCCCTCCGAGGGGATCGGGGAGCTGTTTTTT
CDR3: CATSPSEGIGELFF
J: TRBJ2-2
V: TRBV24-1
size: .
D: .

DNA: TGTGCCAGCAGCCCCTTAGTGACTAACTCCCACAATGAGCAGTTCTTC
CDR3: CASSPLVTNSHNEQFF
J: TRBJ2-1
V: TRBV16
size: .
D: .